The 18 T cell receptor beta chains below come from one sample, sequenced in a study of brain T cells in children with intractable seizures. Some clones are missing from TCRdb's copy, which holds only in-frame ones; the method was immunoSEQ multiplex PCR. The data contain under 150,000 clones, around 94% of them singletons. This specimen consisted of peripheral blood, obtained at surgery. The receptors come from a boy younger than two with hemimegalencephaly and intractable seizures.

This clone was detected once. The V call is TRBV6-2 or TRBV6-3, the J call TRBJ1-5; 7 bases agree with TRBD1. This CDR3 spans 15 amino acids. The ends lost 5 bases at V and 3 bases at J; junction bases unmatched: 7. Germline V gene data show CDR1 as MNHEY and CDR2 as SVGEGT. CDR3: CASSGYRGLNQPQHF. CDR3 bases: TGTGCCAGCAGTGGCTACAGGGGTCTCAATCAGCCCCAGCATTTT.

V usage is TRBV6-5 and J usage is TRBJ2-7; D unresolved. The V gene's germline CDR1 is MNHEY and CDR2 SVGAGI. The CDR3 totals 14 residues. V was shortened by 0 bases and J by 3 bases, with 9 bases between the two germline ends. CDR3 protein: CASSYSPNDYEQYF. The CDR3 nucleotides read TGTGCCAGCAGTTACTCCCCGAATGACTACGAGCAGTACTTC.

This clone was seen only a few times. V gene TRBV6-1 combines with J gene TRBJ1-1; the D gene is possibly TRBD1 (5 bases). V lost 1 base, J lost 0 bases, and 9 bases lay in between. Germline values: CDR1 MNHNS, CDR2 SASEGT. The length of the CDR3 is 15 residues. CDR3: CASSEESGLNTEAFF. The CDR3 coding sequence is TGTGCCAGCAGTGAAGAATCAGGGTTGAACACTGAAGCTTTCTTT.

CDR3 loop: CASSRYRGGGYTF. As DNA, the CDR3 is TGTGCCAGCAGTCGTTACAGGGGGGGTGGCTACACCTTC. V and J are TRBV28 and TRBJ1-2; 8 nucleotides align to TRBD1. The CDR3 runs to 13 residues. V lost 5 bases, J lost 7 bases, and 6 bases stayed unmatched. Germline values: CDR1 MDHEN, CDR2 SYDVKM.

The chain couples TRBV25-1 to TRBJ2-7; D is possibly TRBD2 (7 bases). CDR1 is MGHDK and CDR2 is SYGVNS in the germline V gene. V was trimmed by 4 bases and J by 1 base, leaving 11 bases between them. The CDR3 length is 14 residues. The CDR3 protein is CASSVAGASYEQYF. Here the CDR3 DNA reads TGTGCCAGCAGTGTCGCGGGGGCGTCCTACGAGCAGTACTTC.

The V call is TRBV5-5, the J call TRBJ1-4; D gene uncertain. V lost 1 base, J lost 0 bases, and 7 bases lay in between. The CDR3 consists of 15 residues. Per germline, CDR1 SGHKS and CDR2 YYEKEE (reference sequence). CDR3 in DNA: TGTGCCAGCAGCTTGCAGGCGGCAACTAATGAAAAACTGTTTTTT. This codes for CASSLQAATNEKLFF.

The V gene is TRBV24-1, the J gene TRBJ2-2; 10 bases fit TRBD1. The CDR3 runs 14 residues. After removal of 12 bases from V and 1 base from J, the junction contained 4 bases not matched to a gene. CDR1 and CDR2 (germline): KGHDR, SFDVKD. This CDR3 reads CASGTGVNTGELFF. Here the CDR3 DNA reads TGTGCCTCTGGGACAGGGGTGAACACCGGGGAGCTGTTTTTT.

The chain recombines TRBV5-1 with TRBJ2-1; D remains unclear. Germline loops: CDR1 SGHRS, CDR2 YFSETQ. With 2 bases removed from V and 9 bases from J, the gap between germline ends came to 12 bases. The CDR3 extends over 13 amino acids. The CDR3 loop reads CASSFRSTTEQFF. Written as DNA, the CDR3 is TGCGCCAGCAGCTTCCGATCAACCACTGAGCAGTTCTTC.

The rearrangement uses TRBV5-1 and TRBJ2-2; 7 bases agree with TRBD1. This CDR3 spans 14 amino acids. Losses at the gene ends were 5 bases for V and 1 base for J; bases not matched to a gene: 2. CDR1 and CDR2 (germline): SGHRS, YFSETQ. This CDR3 is CASRWTGNTGELFF. The CDR3 DNA reads as TGCGCCAGCAGGTGGACAGGGAACACCGGGGAGCTGTTTTTT.

The chain combines TRBV7-2 with TRBJ2-1; TRBD2 matches at 9 bases. This CDR3 contains 14 residues. Germline V gene lookup returns CDR1 SGHTA and CDR2 FQGNSA. The junction had 2 bases not matched to a gene; V was cut back by 4 bases and J by 4 bases. CDR3 region: CASSWTSAYNEQFF. CDR3 nucleotides: TGTGCCAGCAGCTGGACTAGCGCTTACAATGAGCAGTTCTTC.

The V call is TRBV5-6, the J call TRBJ2-7; 7 nucleotides align to TRBD2. From germline, CDR1 is SGHDT and CDR2 YYEEEE. V shed 2 bases, J shed 5 bases, and the junction held 7 bases outside the gene matches. The CDR3 is 14 amino acids. CDR3 nucleotides: TGTGCCAGCAGCTTCATGGGAGGGCCTCACGAGCAGTACTTC. Protein: CASSFMGGPHEQYF.

This chain connects TRBV24-1 to TRBJ2-2; TRBD1 matches 9 bases. V was clipped by 4 bases and J by 3 bases; unmatched bases: 2. The CDR3 is 15 amino acids. In germline, CDR1 is KGHDR, CDR2 SFDVKD. CDR3 nucleotides: TGTGCCACCAGTGAAACAGGGGGCGACACCGGGGAGCTGTTTTTT. Translated, it gives CATSETGGDTGELFF.

V and J are TRBV4-3 and TRBJ2-1; 9 bases are a match to TRBD2. CDR1 and CDR2 from the germline V gene are LGHNA and YSLEER. The CDR3 sequence is 18 residues long. J was trimmed by 2 bases and V by 1 base; bases with no gene match: 9. CDR3 loop: CASSQGSIAGDPYNEQFF. DNA of the CDR3: TGCGCCAGCAGCCAAGGTTCAATAGCGGGAGATCCCTACAATGAGCAGTTCTTC.

This rearrangement joins TRBV5-1 to TRBJ2-1; 9 bases are shared with TRBD2. CDR3 length equals 15 residues. The germline V gene has CDR1 SGHRS and CDR2 YFSETQ. V shed 9 bases, J shed 2 bases, and the junction held 9 bases outside the gene matches. The CDR3 DNA follows: TGCGCCACCAAAATAGCGGGAGAACCCTACAATGAGCAGTTCTTC. This sequence encodes CATKIAGEPYNEQFF.

The rearrangement uses TRBV5-5 and TRBJ1-2; TRBD1 is a possible D gene (5 bases). CDR1 is SGHKS and CDR2 is YYEKEE in the germline V gene (reference sequence). The CDR3 loop spans 16 amino acids. Trimming took off 1 base at V and 5 bases at J, with 18 bases between the two ends. CDR3 amino acids: CASSLSGTGTGYGYTF. The CDR3 DNA reads TGTGCCAGCAGCTTGTCGGGAACCGGGACCGGGTATGGCTACACCTTC.

The J gene is TRBJ1-3, the V gene TRBV7-2; unclear D gene. V dropped 10 bases and J dropped 0 bases, with 16 bases sitting between them. The CDR3 runs 15 residues. Per germline, CDR1 SGHTA and CDR2 FQGNSA. CDR3: CATQLIYNSGNTIYF. CDR3 nucleotide sequence: TGTGCCACCCAGCTTATATATAACTCTGGAAACACCATATATTTT. Full variable domain (missing parts from reference TRBV7-2 and TRBJ1-3): GAGVSQSPSNKVTEKGKDVELRCDPISGHTALYWYRQSLGQGLEFLIYFQGNSAPDKSGLPSDRFSAERTGGSVSTLTIQRTQQEDSAVYLCATQLIYNSGNTIYFGEGSWLTVV.

V usage is TRBV28 and J usage is TRBJ2-1; 11 bases are shared with TRBD2. Germline V gene lookup returns CDR1 MDHEN and CDR2 SYDVKM. CDR3 length: 16 amino acids. Unmatched junction bases numbered 10, after V lost 5 bases and J lost 7 bases. The CDR3: CASSPIAGGPKNEQFF. The CDR3 DNA is TGTGCCAGCAGTCCAATAGCGGGAGGGCCCAAAAATGAGCAGTTCTTC.

This sequence joins TRBV18 and TRBJ2-1, with D perhaps assigned TRBD1 or TRBD2 (6 bases each). V was clipped by 2 bases and J by 7 bases, with 21 bases between them. The CDR3 contains 17 residues. CDR1 is KGHSH and CDR2 is LQKENI in the germline V gene. The CDR3 DNA sequence: TGTGCCAGCTCACCAAAGGAGGCAGCCCTAGGGGGGAATGAGCAGTTCTTC. This encodes CASSPKEAALGGNEQFF.